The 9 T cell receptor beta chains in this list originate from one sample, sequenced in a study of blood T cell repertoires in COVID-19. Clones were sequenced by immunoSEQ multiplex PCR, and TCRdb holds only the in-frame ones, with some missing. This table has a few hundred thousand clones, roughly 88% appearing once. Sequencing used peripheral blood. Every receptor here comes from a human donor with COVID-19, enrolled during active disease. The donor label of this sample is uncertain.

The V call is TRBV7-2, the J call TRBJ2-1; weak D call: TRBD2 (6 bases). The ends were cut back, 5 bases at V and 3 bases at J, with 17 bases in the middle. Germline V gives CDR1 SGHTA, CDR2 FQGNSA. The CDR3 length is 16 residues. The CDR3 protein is CASSRGDSTGYNEQFF. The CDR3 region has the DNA TGTGCCAGCAGCCGCGGGGACTCTACGGGCTACAATGAGCAGTTCTTC. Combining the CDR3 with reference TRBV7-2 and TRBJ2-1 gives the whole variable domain GAGVSQSPSNKVTEKGKDVELRCDPISGHTALYWYRQSLGQGLEFLIYFQGNSAPDKSGLPSDRFSAERTGGSVSTLTIQRTQQEDSAVYLCASSRGDSTGYNEQFFGPGTRLTVL.

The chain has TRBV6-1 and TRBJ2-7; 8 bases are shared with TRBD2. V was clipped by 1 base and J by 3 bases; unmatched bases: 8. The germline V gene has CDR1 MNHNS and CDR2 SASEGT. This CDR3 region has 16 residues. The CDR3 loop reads CASSEGHSGANYEQYF. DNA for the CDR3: TGTGCCAGCAGTGAAGGTCATAGCGGGGCCAACTACGAGCAGTACTTC.

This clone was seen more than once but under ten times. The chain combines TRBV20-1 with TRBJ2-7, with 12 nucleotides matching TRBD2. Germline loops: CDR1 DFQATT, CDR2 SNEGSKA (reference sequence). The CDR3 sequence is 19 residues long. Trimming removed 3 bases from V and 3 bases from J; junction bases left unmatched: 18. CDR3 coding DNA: TGCAGTGCTAGTCCTCCGGGACTAGCGGGTGCGGGGGCATTCTACGAGCAGTACTTC. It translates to CSASPPGLAGAGAFYEQYF.

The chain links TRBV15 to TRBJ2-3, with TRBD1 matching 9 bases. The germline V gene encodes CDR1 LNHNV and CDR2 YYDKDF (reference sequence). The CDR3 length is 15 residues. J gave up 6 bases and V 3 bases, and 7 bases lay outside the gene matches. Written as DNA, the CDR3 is TGTGCCACCAGCAGGAGGGGGACAGGGTTGGATACGCAGTATTTT. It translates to CATSRRGTGLDTQYF. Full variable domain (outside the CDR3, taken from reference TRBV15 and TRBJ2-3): DAMVIQNPRYQVTQFGKPVTLSCSQTLNHNVMYWYQQKSSQAPKLLFHYYDKDFNNEADTPDNFQSRRPNTSFCFLDIRSPGLGDTAMYLCATSRRGTGLDTQYFGPGTRLTVL.

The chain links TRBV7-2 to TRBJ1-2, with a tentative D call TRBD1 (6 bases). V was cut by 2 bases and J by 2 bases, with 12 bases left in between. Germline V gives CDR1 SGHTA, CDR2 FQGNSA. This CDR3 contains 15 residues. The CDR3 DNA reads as TGTGCCAGCAGCTTACAATCAGGGGCCAACTATGGCTACACCTTC. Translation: CASSLQSGANYGYTF.

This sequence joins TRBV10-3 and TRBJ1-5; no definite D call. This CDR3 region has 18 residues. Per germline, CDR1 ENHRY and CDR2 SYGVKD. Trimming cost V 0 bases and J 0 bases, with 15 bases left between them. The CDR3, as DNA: TGTGCCATCAGTGAGTCTCCGGAGGGAGTGAATAGCAATCAGCCCCAGCATTTT. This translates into CAISESPEGVNSNQPQHF.

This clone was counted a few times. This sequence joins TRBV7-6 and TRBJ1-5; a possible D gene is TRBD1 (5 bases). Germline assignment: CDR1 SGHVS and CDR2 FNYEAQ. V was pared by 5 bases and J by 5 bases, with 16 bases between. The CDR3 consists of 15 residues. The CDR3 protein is CASSPTGDFYQPQHF. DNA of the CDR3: TGTGCCAGCAGCCCAACGGGGGATTTCTATCAGCCCCAGCATTTT.

In DNA, the CDR3 is TGTGCCACCAGCAGGGGGACAGGGGTGACCGGGGAGCTGTTTTTT. It is translated as CATSRGTGVTGELFF. This sequence joins TRBV15 and TRBJ2-2, with 10 bases identical to TRBD1. Germline values: CDR1 LNHNV, CDR2 YYDKDF (reference sequence). This CDR3 is built from 15 residues. Trimming cost V 3 bases and J 5 bases; bases outside gene matches: 3.

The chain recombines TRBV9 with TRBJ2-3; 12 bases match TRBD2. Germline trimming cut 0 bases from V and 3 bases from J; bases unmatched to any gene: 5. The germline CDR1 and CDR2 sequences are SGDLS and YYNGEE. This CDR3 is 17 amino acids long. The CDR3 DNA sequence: TGTGCCAGCAGCGTAGCCTATGGACTAGCGGGAACAGATACGCAGTATTTT. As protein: CASSVAYGLAGTDTQYF.